The T cell receptor beta chain described here comes from a study of cytomegalovirus exposure and HLA in healthy donors. As for the study in general: Later analysis reported that the 120 or so validation repertoires shared the platform of the approximately 690 first-cohort repertoires. Overall study results and limits: The TCR clusters that emerged in the first cohort tended, a later analysis found, to co-occur in the roughly 110 validation repertoires. Across donors, most TCRs were seen rarely, yet some public ones were widespread. The study designated roughly 160 TCR beta chains cytomegalovirus-associated.

Regarding this clone: Its matching antigen is unknown.

Only in-frame clones appear in the TCRdb table, and some are missing; sequencing was by immunoSEQ multiplex PCR. The sample has under 150,000 clones; more than 85% are singletons. Germline lookup yields CDR1 MNHNY and CDR2 SVGAGI (reference sequence). The CDR3 is 14 amino acids. Deletions cut 6 bases from V and 0 bases from J, with 11 bases between. Sequenced input: PBMCs. The chain joins TRBV6-6 to TRBJ1-1; maybe TRBD1 (6 bases). This TCR derives from a man younger than 30 in good health and CMV-seronegative. CDR3 protein: CASRTGNLNTEAFF. The CDR3 DNA reads TGTGCCAGCAGAACAGGGAACCTGAACACTGAAGCTTTCTTT.